These 4 T cell receptor beta chains came from one sample sequenced in a study of T cell clonality in common variable immunodeficiency. Here immunoSEQ multiplex PCR was the method, and the copy in TCRdb shows in-frame clones only, minus some. The counts give roughly 60,000 clones, none of them seen only once; approximately 1.6% is held by the top ten. Material for sequencing was peripheral blood mononuclear cells. Receptor source: a person aged 18 to 70 in good health.

This clone was seen ten or more times. The read terminates 3 residues ahead of where the CDR3 ends, so the germline J gene completes it. The gene calls are TRBV20-1 and TRBJ2-1; either TRBD1 or TRBD2 may supply D (7 bases each). V lost 0 bases to trimming and J lost 5 bases, with 14 bases between them. There are 15 residues in the CDR3. Germline CDR1 reads DFQATT; CDR2 reads SNEGSKA (reference sequence). CDR3 DNA, as far as it was read: TGCAGTGCTAGAGAACAGGGGAGGGGGCACAATGAG. Protein sequence: CSAREQGRGHNE. The complete CDR3 reads CSAREQGRGHNEQFF.

In this sample, this clone turned up many times. CDR3 residues: CAISEGAANYGYTF. Incomplete CDR3 DNA: TGTGCCATCAGTGAAGGGGCAGCGAACTATGGC. The V and J genes are TRBV10-3 and TRBJ1-2, with D maybe TRBD1 (5 bases). The read falls 3 residues short of the CDR3 end, and the missing part is taken from the germline J gene. V shed 3 bases and J shed 2 bases, with 10 bases lying between them. The CDR3 sequence is 14 residues long. Germline V gives CDR1 ENHRY, CDR2 SYGVKD.

This clone was picked up many times. This CDR3 is CASSFRGTGELFF. The covered CDR3 bases are TGTGCCAGCAGCTTCAGGGGAACCGGGGAG. The chain has TRBV5-4 and TRBJ2-2; perhaps TRBD1 as D (6 bases). The sequenced fragment ends 3 residues before the CDR3 boundary, so the rest is inferred from the germline J gene. V gave up 2 bases and J gave up 5 bases, with 7 bases separating them. This CDR3 spans 13 amino acids. The germline V gene encodes CDR1 SGHNT and CDR2 YYREEE (reference sequence).

The sample holds many counts of this clone. Read data end 3 residues before the CDR3 end; the end is taken from the germline J gene. The chain links TRBV11-2 to TRBJ1-1; D ambiguous. Trimming shortened V by 5 bases and J by 0 bases, and 10 bases separated the two germline ends. CDR1 SGHAT and CDR2 FQNNGV come from the germline V gene. There are 14 residues in the CDR3. The CDR3 spells CASSNFNMNTEAFF. Partial CDR3 DNA: TGTGCCAGCAGCAACTTTAATATGAACACTGAA.